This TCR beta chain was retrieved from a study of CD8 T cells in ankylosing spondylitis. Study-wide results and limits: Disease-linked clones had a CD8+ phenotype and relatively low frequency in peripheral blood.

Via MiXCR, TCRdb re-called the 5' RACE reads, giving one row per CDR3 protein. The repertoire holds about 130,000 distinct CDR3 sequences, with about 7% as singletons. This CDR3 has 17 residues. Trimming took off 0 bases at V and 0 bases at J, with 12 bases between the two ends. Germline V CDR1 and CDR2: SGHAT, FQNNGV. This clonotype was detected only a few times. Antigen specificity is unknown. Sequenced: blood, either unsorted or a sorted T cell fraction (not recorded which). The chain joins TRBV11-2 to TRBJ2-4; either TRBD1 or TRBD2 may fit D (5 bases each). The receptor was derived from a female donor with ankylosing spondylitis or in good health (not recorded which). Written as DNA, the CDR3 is TGTGCCAGCAGCTTAGAAGTTCCAGGGAGAGCCAAAAACATTCAGTACTTC. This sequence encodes CASSLEVPGRAKNIQYF.